Reported below is one T cell receptor (beta chain). Its antigen is unknown. Only in-frame clones appear in the TCRdb table, and some are missing; sequencing was by immunoSEQ multiplex PCR. The sample holds fewer than 400,000 clones, roughly 67% seen once. The source of the sample is a study of cytotoxic CD8 clonotypes in ibrutinib-treated CLL. Study overall: Among the patients, roughly 12 presented as relapsed/refractory and roughly 15 as treatment-naive; 17 showed unmutated IGHV. Once treatment had gone on for a median of around eleven months, range 6 to 36, response samples were drawn.

Germline V gene sequence: CDR1 SGHTA, CDR2 FQGNSA. The CDR3 runs 15 residues. V shed 0 bases and J shed 5 bases, with 12 bases lying between them. Study-level findings and limits: Relative to age-matched healthy donors, clonality at baseline was higher, and it tracked circulating CD8+ T-cell counts. Public clonotypes were uncommon and contracted or stayed stable on treatment.

The sequence was obtained from a human donor with chronic lymphocytic leukemia. The J gene is TRBJ2-3, the V gene TRBV7-2; tentative D call: TRBD2 (5 bases). Material: PBMCs, obtained after 36 months of ibrutinib treatment. The CDR3 sequence: CASSLAPSWKDTQYF. The DNA of the CDR3 is TGTGCCAGCAGCTTAGCTCCTAGCTGGAAAGATACGCAGTATTTT.